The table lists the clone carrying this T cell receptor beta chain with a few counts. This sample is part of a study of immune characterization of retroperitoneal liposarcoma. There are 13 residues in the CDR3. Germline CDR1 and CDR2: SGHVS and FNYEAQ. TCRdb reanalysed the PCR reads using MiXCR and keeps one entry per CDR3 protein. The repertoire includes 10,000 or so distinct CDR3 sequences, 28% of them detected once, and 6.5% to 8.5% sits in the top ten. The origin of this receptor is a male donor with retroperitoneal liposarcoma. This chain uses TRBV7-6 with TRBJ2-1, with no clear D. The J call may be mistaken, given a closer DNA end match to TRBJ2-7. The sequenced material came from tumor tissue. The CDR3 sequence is CASSLVSYNEQYF. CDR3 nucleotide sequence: TGTGCCAGCAGCTTAGTTTCCTACAATGAGCAGTACTTC.